What follows are 10 T cell receptor beta chains derived from one specimen sequenced in a study of blood T cell repertoires in COVID-19. Data came from immunoSEQ multiplex PCR; TCRdb stores just in-frame clones and leaves some out. The sample contains fewer than 250,000 clones, 70% to 80% of which appear only once. The specimen sequenced was peripheral blood. All receptors come from a woman aged 50 to 60 with acute or convalescent COVID-19.

The rearrangement links TRBV29-1 to TRBJ1-1, with 11 positions matching TRBD1. The CDR3 contains 12 residues. The germline V gene encodes CDR1 SQVTM and CDR2 ANQGSEA. CDR3 sequence: CGGQGAGTEAFF. The CDR3 DNA is TGCGGCGGACAGGGGGCCGGGACTGAAGCTTTCTTT.

This clone was counted a few times. This chain joins TRBV19 and TRBJ2-2; TRBD1 aligns across 7 bases. The germline gives CDR1 LNHDA, CDR2 SQIVND (reference sequence). Losses at the gene ends were 5 bases for V and 5 bases for J; bases not matched to a gene: 14. The CDR3 length is 17 residues. The CDR3 DNA reads as TGTGCCAGTAGTCCGGTAGGGGGCGGATTAGGTACCGGGGAGCTGTTTTTT. Amino acids: CASSPVGGGLGTGELFF. The full variable domain, its missing parts supplied by reference TRBV19 and TRBJ2-2, is DGGITQSPKYLFRKEGQNVTLSCEQNLNHDAMYWYRQDPGQGLRLIYYSQIVNDFQKGDIAEGYSVSREKKESFPLTVTSAQKNPTAFYLCASSPVGGGLGTGELFFGEGSRLTVL.

This clone was seen a single time. The chain joins TRBV5-1 to TRBJ2-7, with D unclear. The CDR3 consists of 12 residues. Deletions cut 0 bases from V and 6 bases from J, with 7 bases between. Germline V CDR1 and CDR2: SGHRS, YFSETQ. The CDR3 DNA reads as TGCGCCAGCAGCTTGGACGCCGGCGAGCAGTACTTC. This sequence encodes CASSLDAGEQYF.

The chain links TRBV19 to TRBJ1-1, with 7 bases that match TRBD1. After removal of 4 bases from V and 1 base from J, the junction contained 9 bases not matched to a gene. CDR3 length: 16 residues. Germline values: CDR1 LNHDA, CDR2 SQIVND (reference sequence). The CDR3 region is CASSRGTDPRNTEAFF. CDR3 DNA: TGTGCCAGTAGTAGAGGGACAGACCCTAGGAACACTGAAGCTTTCTTT. The full variable domain, with the rest looked up from reference TRBV19 and TRBJ1-1, is DGGITQSPKYLFRKEGQNVTLSCEQNLNHDAMYWYRQDPGQGLRLIYYSQIVNDFQKGDIAEGYSVSREKKESFPLTVTSAQKNPTAFYLCASSRGTDPRNTEAFFGQGTRLTVV.

The V call is TRBV28, the J call TRBJ2-6; a possible D gene is TRBD1 (6 bases). The CDR3 covers 19 residues. Trimming took off 3 bases at V and 0 bases at J, with 18 bases between the two ends. CDR1 is MDHEN and CDR2 is SYDVKM in the germline V gene. In nucleotides, the CDR3 is TGTGCCAGCAGTTTGGACCGGGGCGCGACAGGCTCTGGGGCCAACGTCCTGACTTTC. It specifies CASSLDRGATGSGANVLTF.

The V and J genes are TRBV11-2 and TRBJ2-7; perhaps TRBD2 as D (5 bases). The CDR3 extends over 12 amino acids. Deletions cut 2 bases from V and 6 bases from J, with 8 bases between. The V gene's germline CDR1 is SGHAT and CDR2 FQNNGV. The CDR3 DNA reads TGTGCCAGCAGCTTATCCGGGGTCGAGCAGTACTTC. Amino acids: CASSLSGVEQYF.

The chain is built from TRBV24-1 and TRBJ1-2; 7 nucleotides align to TRBD1. Germline CDR1 is KGHDR and CDR2 is SFDVKD. With V trimmed by 4 bases and J by 6 bases, 4 bases remained unmatched. The CDR3 covers 13 residues. Here the CDR3 reads CATSDQGVDGYTF. The CDR3 nucleotides read TGTGCCACCAGTGACCAGGGGGTGGATGGCTACACCTTC.

The V and J genes are TRBV11-2 and TRBJ2-3; possible D gene TRBD2, 7 bases. The germline gives CDR1 SGHAT, CDR2 FQNNGV. This CDR3 has 15 amino acids. With 4 bases removed from V and 4 bases from J, the gap between germline ends came to 15 bases. CDR3 in DNA: TGTGCCAGCAGCTCCGTACAGGGAGGGTCAGATACGCAGTATTTT. Its translation: CASSSVQGGSDTQYF.

V is TRBV19 and J is TRBJ2-7; TRBD2 matches at 9 bases. V was pared by 5 bases and J by 3 bases, with 2 bases of the junction left unmatched. CDR3 length: 13 residues. Germline CDR1 LNHDA, CDR2 SQIVND (reference sequence). The CDR3 DNA reads as TGTGCCAGTAGTTGGACTAGCGACTACGAGCAGTACTTC. It is translated as CASSWTSDYEQYF.

This clone has only a few counts. CDR3 coding DNA: TGTGCCAGCAGTCCTAGCGGGAGGCTTAGCGAGCAGTACTTC. Residues: CASSPSGRLSEQYF. The J gene is TRBJ2-7, the V gene TRBV27; 11 bases map to TRBD2. Germline CDR1 reads MNHEY; CDR2 reads SMNVEV (reference sequence). The ends lost 5 bases at V and 6 bases at J; junction bases unmatched: 6. The CDR3 extends over 14 amino acids.